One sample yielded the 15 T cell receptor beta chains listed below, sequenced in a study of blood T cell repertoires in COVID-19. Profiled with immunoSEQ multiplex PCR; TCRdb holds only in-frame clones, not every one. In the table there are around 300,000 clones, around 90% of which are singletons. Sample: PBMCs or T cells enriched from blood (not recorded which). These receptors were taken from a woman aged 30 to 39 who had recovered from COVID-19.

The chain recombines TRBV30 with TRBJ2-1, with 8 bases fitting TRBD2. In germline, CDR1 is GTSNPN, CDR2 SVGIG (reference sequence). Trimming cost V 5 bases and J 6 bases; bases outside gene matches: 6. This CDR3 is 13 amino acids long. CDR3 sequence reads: CAWANGGGNEQFF. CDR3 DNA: TGTGCCTGGGCGAACGGGGGGGGCAATGAGCAGTTCTTC.

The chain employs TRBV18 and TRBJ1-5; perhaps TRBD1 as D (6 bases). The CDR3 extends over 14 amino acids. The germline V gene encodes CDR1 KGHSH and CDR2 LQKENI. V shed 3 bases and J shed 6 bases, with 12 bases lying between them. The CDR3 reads CASSPRGEGQPQHF. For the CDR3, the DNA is TGTGCCAGCTCACCCAGGGGAGAGGGTCAGCCCCAGCATTTT.

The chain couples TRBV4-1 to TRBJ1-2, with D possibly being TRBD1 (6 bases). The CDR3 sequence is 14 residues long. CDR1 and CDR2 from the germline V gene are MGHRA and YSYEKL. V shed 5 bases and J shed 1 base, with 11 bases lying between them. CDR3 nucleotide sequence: TGCGCCAGCAGCGGCCGGACAGATAACTATGGCTACACCTTC. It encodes CASSGRTDNYGYTF.

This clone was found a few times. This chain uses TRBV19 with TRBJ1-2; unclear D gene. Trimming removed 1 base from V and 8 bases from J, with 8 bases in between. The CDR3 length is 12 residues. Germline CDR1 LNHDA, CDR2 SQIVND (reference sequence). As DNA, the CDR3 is TGTGCCAGTAGTATAGGCGGGTCCGGCTACACCTTC. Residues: CASSIGGSGYTF.

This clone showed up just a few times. CDR3 sequence reads: CASSVTGGDYGYTF. CDR3 DNA sequence: TGTGCCAGCAGCGTCACAGGGGGCGACTATGGCTACACCTTC. The rearrangement joins TRBV9 to TRBJ1-2; TRBD1 agrees at 9 bases. J lost 3 bases, V lost 2 bases, and 2 bases had no gene match. The CDR3 covers 14 residues. The germline gives CDR1 SGDLS, CDR2 YYNGEE.

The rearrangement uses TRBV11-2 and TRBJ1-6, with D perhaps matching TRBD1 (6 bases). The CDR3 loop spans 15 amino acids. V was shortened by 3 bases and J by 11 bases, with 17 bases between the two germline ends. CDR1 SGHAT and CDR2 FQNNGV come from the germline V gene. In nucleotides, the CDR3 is TGTGCCAGCAGCTTCCCGGGGGGCGCGGAGGCACCCCTCCACTTT. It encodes CASSFPGGAEAPLHF.

The CDR3 region has the DNA TGTGCCTGGAGTGTACCGGGGGGGAGGATGTTCTTC. This encodes CAWSVPGGRMFF. This chain links TRBV30 with TRBJ2-1; TRBD2 agrees at 8 bases. CDR3 size: 12 residues. The V gene end was trimmed by 0 bases and the J gene end by 15 bases; junction bases not matched to a gene: 7. Germline CDR1 GTSNPN, CDR2 SVGIG (reference sequence).

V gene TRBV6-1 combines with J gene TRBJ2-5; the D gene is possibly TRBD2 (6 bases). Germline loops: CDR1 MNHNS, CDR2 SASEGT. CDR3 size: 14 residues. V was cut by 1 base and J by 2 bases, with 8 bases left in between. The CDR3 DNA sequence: TGTGCCAGCAGTGAAGAGGGAGGACAAGAGACCCAGTACTTC. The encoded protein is CASSEEGGQETQYF.

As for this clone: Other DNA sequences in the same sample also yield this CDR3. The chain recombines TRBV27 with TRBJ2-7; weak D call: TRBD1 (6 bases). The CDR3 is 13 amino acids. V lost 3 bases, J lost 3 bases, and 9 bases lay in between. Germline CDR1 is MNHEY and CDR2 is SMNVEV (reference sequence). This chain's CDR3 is CASSFGRGYEQYF. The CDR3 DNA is TGTGCCAGCAGTTTTGGCAGGGGCTACGAGCAGTACTTC.

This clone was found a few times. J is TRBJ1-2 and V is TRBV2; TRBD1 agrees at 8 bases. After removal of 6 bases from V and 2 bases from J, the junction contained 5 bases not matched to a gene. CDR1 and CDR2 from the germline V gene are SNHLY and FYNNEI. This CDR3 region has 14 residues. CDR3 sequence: CASSPDRDNYGYTF. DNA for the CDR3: TGTGCCAGCAGCCCGGACAGGGACAACTATGGCTACACCTTC.

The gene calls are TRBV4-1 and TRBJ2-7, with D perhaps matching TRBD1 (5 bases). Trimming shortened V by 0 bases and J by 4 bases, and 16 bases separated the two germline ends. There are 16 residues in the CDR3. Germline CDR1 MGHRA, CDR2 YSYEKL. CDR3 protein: CASSQEGATTWYEQYF. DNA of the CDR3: TGCGCCAGCAGCCAAGAAGGGGCTACCACCTGGTACGAGCAGTACTTC.

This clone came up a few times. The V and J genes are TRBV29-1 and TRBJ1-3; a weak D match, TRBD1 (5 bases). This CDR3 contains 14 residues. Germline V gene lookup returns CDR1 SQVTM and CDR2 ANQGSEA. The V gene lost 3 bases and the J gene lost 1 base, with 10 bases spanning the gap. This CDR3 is CSVDKGNSGNTIYF. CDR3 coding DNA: TGCAGCGTTGACAAGGGGAATTCTGGAAACACCATATATTTT.

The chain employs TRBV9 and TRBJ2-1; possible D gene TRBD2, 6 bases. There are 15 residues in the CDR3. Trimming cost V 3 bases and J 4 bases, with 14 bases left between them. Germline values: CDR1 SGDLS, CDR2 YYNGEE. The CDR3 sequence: CASSAELASYNEQFF. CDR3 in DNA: TGTGCCAGCAGCGCCGAACTAGCTTCTTACAATGAGCAGTTCTTC.

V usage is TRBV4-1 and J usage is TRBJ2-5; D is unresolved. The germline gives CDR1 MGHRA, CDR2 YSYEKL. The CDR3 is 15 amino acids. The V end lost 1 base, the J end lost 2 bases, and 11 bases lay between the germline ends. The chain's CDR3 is CASSQGKQLQETQYF. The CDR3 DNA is TGCGCCAGCAGCCAAGGTAAACAGCTTCAAGAGACCCAGTACTTC.

This chain's CDR3 is CASSPGQGYEQYF. The CDR3 DNA is TGTGCCAGCAGCCCCGGACAGGGCTACGAGCAGTACTTC. The chain recombines TRBV7-2 with TRBJ2-7; 8 bases fit TRBD1. There are 13 residues in the CDR3. Germline V gene data show CDR1 as SGHTA and CDR2 as FQGNSA. After removal of 5 bases from V and 3 bases from J, the junction contained 3 bases not matched to a gene.